This TCR beta chain was captured in a study of technical replicates of blood from several donors (dated by TCRdb to the late 2010s). As regards this clone: Its antigen is unknown. Per-base quality was not reported, and no clone a single base away is much larger than it. This CDR3 is also generated by other DNA sequences in the sample.

The library was generated by the immunoSEQ multiplex PCR assay. What TCRdb holds here is the immuneACCESS table cut down to in-frame rearrangements. Part of the clones is not present; checked against another copy, under half of the missing clones reflect an unresolved V gene, and the others are unexplained. In all, the sample holds 65,000 to 85,000 clones, and 95% to 98% of those were seen once. The top ten constitute around 0.15% of the sample. This sequence was found in a human donor in good health. Material for sequencing was T cells isolated from PBMCs.

The CDR3 protein: CASSLGTSGSYEQYF. The DNA reads TGCGCCAGCAGCTTGGGGACTAGCGGCTCCTACGAGCAGTACTTC. The sequence joins TRBV5-1 to TRBJ2-7; a stretch of 10 junction bases matches TRBD2. CDR1 and CDR2 were assigned from the germline V gene as SGHRS and YFSETQ. Including the terminal cysteine and phenylalanine, the CDR3 comprises 15 residues. The only DNA kept is the CDR3, 45 bases in frame from the first base. The germline V end is reduced by 0 bases and the J end by 0 bases; junction bases left unmatched: 0.